Each of the 14 T cell receptor beta chains below was sequenced from the same sample in a study of tumor and adjacent non-tumor tissue in lung cancer. The library came from three nested PCR rounds adapted from ARM-PCR protocols. Each CDR3 protein is one row after TCRdb ran MiXCR on the multiplex PCR reads. The sample yields 200,000 or so distinct CDR3 sequences, about two thirds seen once. The template was RNA from unsorted bulk tissue. Material for sequencing was lung tumor tissue. The receptors here all came from a man aged 55 to 70 with non-small cell lung cancer.

V is TRBV12-3 or TRBV12-4 and J is TRBJ2-1; 11 bases fit TRBD2. The CDR3 spans 15 residues. Losses at the gene ends were 6 bases for V and 7 bases for J; bases not matched to a gene: 8. Here the CDR3 DNA reads TGTGCCAGCAGGATAGCGGGGGGGCCGTCGAATGAGCAGTTCTTC. This translates into CASRIAGGPSNEQFF.

A remark on this clonotype: One base away lies a much larger clone, so this may be a sequencing read error. J is TRBJ1-2 and V is TRBV29-1; 7 nucleotides line up with TRBD1. In germline, CDR1 is SQVTM, CDR2 ANQGSEA. The CDR3 extends over 15 amino acids. After removal of 6 bases from V and 0 bases from J, the junction contained 10 bases not matched to a gene. Written as DNA, the CDR3 is TGCAGCGTGGGGGACAGACGGGGGGCTAACTATGGCTACACCTTC. Amino acid sequence: CSVGDRRGANYGYTF.

In DNA, the CDR3 is TGCGCCAGCAGCGGGATAGCGGGAGGCTACGAGCAGTACTTC. It codes for CASSGIAGGYEQYF. The chain combines TRBV5-1 with TRBJ2-7; TRBD2 agrees at 10 bases. The length of the CDR3 is 14 residues. After removal of 4 bases from V and 3 bases from J, the junction contained 4 bases not matched to a gene. CDR1 and CDR2 from the germline V gene are SGHRS and YFSETQ.

This clonotype showed up just a few times. The V call is TRBV6-1, the J call TRBJ1-5; D possibly corresponds to TRBD1 (6 bases). Germline lookup yields CDR1 MNHNS and CDR2 SASEGT. Trimming removed 7 bases at V and 7 bases at J, with 17 bases between. The CDR3 runs to 14 residues. The CDR3 reads CASILGGAGQPQHF. Written as DNA, the CDR3 is TGTGCCAGCATACTAGGGGGGGCGGGACAGCCCCAGCATTTT.

This chain links TRBV6-1 with TRBJ2-4; the match to TRBD2 covers 10 bases. Germline CDR1 is MNHNS and CDR2 is SASEGT. The CDR3 runs to 14 residues. The CDR3, as DNA: TGTGTCACCACCGAAGGACTAGCGGCAAACATTCAGTACTTC. As protein: CVTTEGLAANIQYF.

This clonotype was detected many times. CDR3 sequence (DNA): TGTGCCAGCAGGGCAGGGGGAGAGACCCAGTACTTC. Its protein is CASRAGGETQYF. The chain employs TRBV6-1 and TRBJ2-5, with 7 bases matching TRBD1. Per the germline V gene, CDR1 is MNHNS and CDR2 is SASEGT. Germline trimming cut 6 bases from V and 4 bases from J; bases unmatched to any gene: 2. The CDR3 sequence is 12 residues long.

About this clonotype: Given the absence of the conserved phenylalanine or tryptophan at the CDR3 end, a read error is likely. CDR3 DNA sequence: TGTGCCAGCAGCGCCGGGACTAGCGCTAATATCGGGGAGCTGTTTATT. Its protein product is CASSAGTSANIGELFI. The rearrangement joins TRBV6-1 to TRBJ2-2; TRBD2 aligns across 10 bases. The CDR3 length is 16 residues. The germline gives CDR1 MNHNS, CDR2 SASEGT. Germline trimming cut 6 bases from V and 7 bases from J; bases unmatched to any gene: 11.

Notes on this clonotype: One junction end does not reproduce the germline sequence, and a read error may be involved. This sequence joins TRBV11-2 and TRBJ1-4, with D unresolved. CDR1 and CDR2 (germline): SGHAT, FQNNGV. CDR3 length: 15 residues. The CDR3 DNA reads TGTGTCAGCAATAAGAGAGGTGACGGTAATGAAAAACTGTTTTTT. Translated, it gives CVSNKRGDGNEKLFF. Together with reference TRBV11-2 and TRBJ1-4, the CDR3 gives the full variable domain: EAGVAQSPRYKIIEKRQSVAFWCNPISGHATLYWYQQILGQGPKLLIQFQNNGVVDDSQLPKDRFSAERLKGVDSTLKIQPAKLEDSAVYLCVSNKRGDGNEKLFFGSGTQLSVL.

Notes on this clonotype: A much more abundant neighbour one base away suggests this may be a read error. J is TRBJ1-1 and V is TRBV20-1, with a weak D call TRBD1 (6 bases). The CDR3 spans 17 residues. V lost 5 bases, J lost 2 bases, and 24 bases lay in between. CDR1 is DFQATT and CDR2 is SNEGSKA in the germline V gene (reference sequence). CDR3 residues: CSAPQWGRGAPNTEAFF. DNA of the CDR3: TGCAGTGCTCCCCAGTGGGGACGGGGGGCTCCCAACACTGAAGCTTTCTTT.

The chain joins TRBV11-2 to TRBJ1-2, with D possibly matching TRBD1 (6 bases). CDR1 is SGHAT and CDR2 is FQNNGV in the germline V gene. V shed 8 bases and J shed 1 base, with 11 bases lying between them. The CDR3 is made up of 13 amino acids. CDR3 in DNA: TGTGCCAGCGATGACAGGCATAACTATGGCTACACCTTC. Amino acid sequence: CASDDRHNYGYTF.

Notes on this clonotype: This may arise from a read error, as a much more abundant clone is one base away. The rearrangement links TRBV12-3 or TRBV12-4 to TRBJ2-3; D might be TRBD1 (5 bases). This CDR3 region has 13 residues. The CDR3 bases are TGTGCCAGCAGTCAGGGATTCACAGGTACGCAGTATTTT. As protein: CASSQGFTGTQYF.

This chain joins TRBV20-1 and TRBJ2-3; D is perhaps TRBD1 or TRBD2 (5 bases each). This CDR3 comprises 14 residues. Germline CDR1 DFQATT, CDR2 SNEGSKA (reference sequence). Trimming removed 3 bases from V and 2 bases from J, with 12 bases in between. The CDR3 protein is CSASSSRDTDTQYF. The CDR3 DNA follows: TGCAGTGCTAGCTCTAGCAGGGACACAGATACGCAGTATTTT.

This clonotype has a count of ten or more. V gene TRBV11-3 combines with J gene TRBJ2-1; no clear D. This CDR3 has 13 residues. Germline V gives CDR1 SGHNT, CDR2 YENEEA. The V gene lost 1 base and the J gene lost 10 bases, with 11 bases spanning the gap. CDR3 in amino acids: CASSLAVVYEQFF. The CDR3 DNA follows: TGTGCCAGCAGCTTAGCTGTGGTTTACGAGCAGTTCTTC.

Regarding this clonotype: A much larger clone sits a single nucleotide away, making a read error possible. V is TRBV4-2 and J is TRBJ2-3; 8 bases agree with TRBD1. Germline CDR1 and CDR2: LGHNA and YNFKEQ. The CDR3 totals 16 residues. J was trimmed by 2 bases and V by 4 bases; bases with no gene match: 8. The CDR3 spells CASSPQADRDTDTQYF. The CDR3 bases are TGTGCCAGCAGCCCGCAGGCGGACAGGGACACAGATACGCAGTATTTT.